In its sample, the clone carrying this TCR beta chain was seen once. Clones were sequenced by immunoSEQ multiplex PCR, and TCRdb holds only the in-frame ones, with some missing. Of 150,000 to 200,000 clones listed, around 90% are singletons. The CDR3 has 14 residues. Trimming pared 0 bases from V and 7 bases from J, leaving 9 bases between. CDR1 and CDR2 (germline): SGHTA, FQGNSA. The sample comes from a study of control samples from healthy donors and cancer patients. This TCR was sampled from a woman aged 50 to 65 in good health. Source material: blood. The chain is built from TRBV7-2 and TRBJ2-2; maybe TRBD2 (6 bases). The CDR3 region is CASSLAGAGGELFF. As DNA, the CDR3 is TGTGCCAGCAGCTTAGCGGGAGCGGGCGGGGAGCTGTTTTTT.